This T cell receptor (beta chain) was found in a study of Tregs in tolerant kidney transplant recipients. For the study at large: Mixed chimerism was transient after nonmyeloablative marrow transplants from related graft donors.

CDR3 size: 14 residues. V was pared by 8 bases and J by 3 bases, with 17 bases between. Germline V gene lookup returns CDR1 SNHLY and CDR2 FYNNEI. Sequencing was performed with immunoSEQ multiplex PCR; in TCRdb, only in-frame clones are kept and a portion is missing. Of approximately 4,200 clones in the sample, approximately 83% were seen once. The chain uses TRBV2 and TRBJ2-7; D call uncertain. The receptor was isolated from a human donor who received a combined kidney and bone marrow transplant. The sample here was Tregs from blood, taken before the transplant. CDR3: CASLRGSFGYEQYF. CDR3 sequence (DNA): TGTGCCAGCCTCCGCGGCTCCTTCGGCTACGAGCAGTACTTC.